This T cell receptor (beta chain) stems from a study of shared clonotypes between healthy human individuals. Sequenced by immunoSEQ multiplex PCR; TCRdb stores in-frame clones only, minus some. The sample holds some 1,900,000 clones, about 95% seen once. Germline CDR1 is SEHNR and CDR2 is FQNEAQ (reference sequence). Between the trimmed V and J ends, which lost 0 bases and 5 bases, there was a span of 13 bases. The CDR3 length is 15 residues. CD45RO negativity and positive selection for CCR7 defined naive CD8 cells, a population that excluded terminally differentiated effector memory CD45RA+ cells. The V gene is TRBV7-9, the J gene TRBJ2-5, with a possible D match to TRBD1 (5 bases). The sequencing sample was made of naive CD8+ T cells sorted from blood. This sequence originates from a man younger than 35 in good health. The CDR3 here is CASSLAPDSRETQYF. CDR3 nucleotides: TGTGCCAGCAGCTTAGCGCCCGACAGTCGGGAGACCCAGTACTTC.